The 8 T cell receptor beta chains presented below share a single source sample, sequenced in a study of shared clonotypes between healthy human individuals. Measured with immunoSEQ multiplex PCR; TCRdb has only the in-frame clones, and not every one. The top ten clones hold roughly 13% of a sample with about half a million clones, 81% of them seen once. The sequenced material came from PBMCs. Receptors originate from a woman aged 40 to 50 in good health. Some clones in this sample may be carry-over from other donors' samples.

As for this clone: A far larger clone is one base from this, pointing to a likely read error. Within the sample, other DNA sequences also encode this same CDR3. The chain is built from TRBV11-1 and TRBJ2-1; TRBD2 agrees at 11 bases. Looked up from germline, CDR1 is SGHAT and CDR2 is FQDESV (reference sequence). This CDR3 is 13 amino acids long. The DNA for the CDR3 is TGTGCATCGGGACTAGCGGTTTACAATGAGCAGTTCTTC. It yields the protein CASGLAVYNEQFF.

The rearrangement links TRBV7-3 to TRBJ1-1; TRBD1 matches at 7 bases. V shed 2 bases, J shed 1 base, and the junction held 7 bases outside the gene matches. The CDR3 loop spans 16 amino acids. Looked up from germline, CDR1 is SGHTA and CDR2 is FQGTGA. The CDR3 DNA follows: TGTGCCAGCAGCTTAGAGGGGGCGATTCAGAACACTGAAGCTTTCTTT. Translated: CASSLEGAIQNTEAFF. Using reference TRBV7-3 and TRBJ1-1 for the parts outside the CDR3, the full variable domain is GAGVSQTPSNKVTEKGKYVELRCDPISGHTALYWYRQSLGQGPEFLIYFQGTGAADDSGLPNDRFFAVRPEGSVSTLKIQRTERGDSAVYLCASSLEGAIQNTEAFFGQGTRLTVV.

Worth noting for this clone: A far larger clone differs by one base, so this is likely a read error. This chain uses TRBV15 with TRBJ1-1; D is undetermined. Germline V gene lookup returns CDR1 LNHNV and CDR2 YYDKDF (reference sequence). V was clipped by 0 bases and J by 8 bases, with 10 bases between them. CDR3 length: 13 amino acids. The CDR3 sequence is CATSRDPLAEAFF. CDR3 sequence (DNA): TGTGCCACCAGCAGAGATCCCCTGGCGGAAGCTTTCTTT.

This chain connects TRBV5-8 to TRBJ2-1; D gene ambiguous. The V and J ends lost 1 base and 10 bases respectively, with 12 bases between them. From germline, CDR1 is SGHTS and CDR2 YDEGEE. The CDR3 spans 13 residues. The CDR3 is CASSLSGPREQFF. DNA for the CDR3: TGTGCCAGCAGCTTGAGTGGGCCCAGGGAGCAGTTCTTC.

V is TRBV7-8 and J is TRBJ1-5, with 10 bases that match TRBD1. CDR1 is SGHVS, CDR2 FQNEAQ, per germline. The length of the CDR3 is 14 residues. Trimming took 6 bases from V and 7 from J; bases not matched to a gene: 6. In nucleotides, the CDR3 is TGTGCCAGCAGAGCCGGGACAGGGGCGCAGCCCCAGCATTTT. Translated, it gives CASRAGTGAQPQHF.

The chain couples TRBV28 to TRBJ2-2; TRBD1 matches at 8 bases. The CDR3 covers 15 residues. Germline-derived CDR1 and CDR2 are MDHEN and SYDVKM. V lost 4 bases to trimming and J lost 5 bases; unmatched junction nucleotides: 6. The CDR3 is CASSSNRGVTGELFF. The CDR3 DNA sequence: TGTGCCAGCAGTTCAAACAGGGGGGTAACCGGGGAGCTGTTTTTT.

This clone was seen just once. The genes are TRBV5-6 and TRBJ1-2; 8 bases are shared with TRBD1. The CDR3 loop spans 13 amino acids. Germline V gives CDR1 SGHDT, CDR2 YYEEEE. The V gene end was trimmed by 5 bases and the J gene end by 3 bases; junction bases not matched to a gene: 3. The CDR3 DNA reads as TGTGCCAGCAGAAGGACAGGGTACTATGGCTACACCTTC. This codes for CASRRTGYYGYTF.

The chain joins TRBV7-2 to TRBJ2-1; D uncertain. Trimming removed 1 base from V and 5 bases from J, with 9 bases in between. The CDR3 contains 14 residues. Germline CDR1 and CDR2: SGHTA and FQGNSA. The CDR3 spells CASSLVRNNNEQFF. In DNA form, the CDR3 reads TGTGCCAGCAGCTTAGTGCGGAACAACAATGAGCAGTTCTTC.